The TCR beta chain under discussion was sequenced for a study of CD8 T cells in Susac syndrome (dated by TCRdb to between 2018 and 2021). Background for the entire study: Repertoire sequencing was used to test whether CD8+ T cell activation and differentiation in Susac syndrome was antigen driven. CD8+ T cell repertoire clonality was compared between about a dozen healthy donors, some 14 Susac syndrome patients and 15 multiple sclerosis patients. General conclusions and limits of the study: The number of individuals in the TCR sequencing and HLA analysis was recognized as being relatively small.

The junction carries 10 bases between V and J, which are trimmed by 0 bases and 9 bases respectively. The CDR3 runs 12 amino acids, cysteine and phenylalanine included. Only CDR3 DNA is held: 36 bases, read in frame from base 1. According to the germline V gene, CDR1 reads SGDLS and CDR2 reads YYNGEE. Peripheral blood CD8+ and CD4+ T cells from healthy donors, Susac syndrome patients and multiple sclerosis patients were profiled using high-throughput TCR beta sequencing. Healthy donors were included as age- and sex-matched controls. Bulk CD8+ and CD4+ T cells were purified by magnetic negative isolation, whereas CD8+ TEMRA cells were enriched by FACS. Blood was collected in EDTA tubes and processed within 24 hours, with PBMCs isolated through density gradient centrifugation. PBMCs intended for TCR sequencing were frozen in liquid nitrogen and were later thawed in a 37 degrees C water bath. The sorted or isolated CD4+, CD8+ and CD8+ TEMRA cells had a purity of 90% or higher.

RNA was extracted with the RNeasy kit and about 0.5 to 1 ug was reverse transcribed using random hexamers. The immunoSEQ multiplex PCR assay, covering 54 Vbeta and 13 Jbeta segments, was used to amplify TCR beta CDR3 regions. To correct PCR amplification bias, a synthetic template baseline was used for both primer optimization and computational correction. Per the original workflow: Reads were assigned to V, D and J genes according to IMGT and analyzed in immunoSEQ Analyzer, with only productive sequences retained. Clonality was calculated as one minus the Shannon entropy normalized by log2 of the number of productive unique sequences. Public and private clones were assessed among the 100 most prevalent clones of each patient and control. Clones were defined as Susac-specific if absent from the healthy and MS cohorts, from 900 to 1,200 published viral clones and from other ImmuneACCESS disease sequences. TCRdb's own reprocessing of the public reads used fastp at Q25 and MiXCR and kept productive beta chains. Each CDR3 protein gets just one entry, which takes the most common genes and DNA from the rows behind it. The V and J calls were determined by TCRdb, not by the authors. Recorded for this sample are some 90,000 distinct CDR3 sequences; roughly 91% of them occurred a single time. The ten biggest clones cover around 0.34% of the sample.

A word on this clonotype: This receptor's antigen is unknown. Per-base qualities were not stored, and no clone one base away is much larger.

The clonotype was recovered from a human donor in good health. The chain employs TRBV9 and TRBJ2-7; the D assignment is uncertain and may be TRBD1 or TRBD2, with 5 bases supporting each. Specimen: CD8+ T cells from PBMCs. The CDR3 region reads CASSVEHGGQYF. The sequenced DNA is TGTGCCAGCAGCGTAGAGCATGGGGGGCAGTACTTC.